The 5 T cell receptor beta chains given below trace back to one sample, sequenced in a study of control samples from healthy donors and cancer patients. The protocol was immunoSEQ multiplex PCR, while the TCRdb copy is restricted to in-frame clones and leaves out a portion. The sample lists 140,000 to 150,000 clones, approximately 92% occurring once. Material: blood. The receptor set was obtained from a man aged 25-45 years in good health.

CDR3 sequence reads: CAISGNQHLSEQYF. The CDR3 DNA reads TGTGCCATCAGTGGTAACCAACACCTTTCCGAGCAGTACTTC. The genes are TRBV10-3 and TRBJ2-7; unclear D gene. This CDR3 has 14 amino acids. Trimming shortened V by 4 bases and J by 6 bases, and 16 bases separated the two germline ends. Germline assignment: CDR1 ENHRY and CDR2 SYGVKD.

The chain combines TRBV7-9 with TRBJ1-2, with 8 bases identical to TRBD1. CDR3 size: 15 residues. The trim removed 3 bases at V and 2 bases at J, leaving 5 bases unmatched. Germline lookup yields CDR1 SEHNR and CDR2 FQNEAQ (reference sequence). In DNA form, the CDR3 reads TGTGCCAGCAGCTTCCCGGACAGGGTAAACTATGGCTACACCTTC. It is translated as CASSFPDRVNYGYTF.

This clone occurred once. The chain uses TRBV9 and TRBJ1-1; D is possibly TRBD1 (5 bases). V was shortened by 7 bases and J by 0 bases, with 13 bases between the two germline ends. Per the germline V gene, CDR1 is SGDLS and CDR2 is YYNGEE. The length of the CDR3 is 14 residues. CDR3 loop: CASDTGTMNTEAFF. The CDR3, as DNA: TGTGCCAGCGATACCGGGACGATGAACACTGAAGCTTTCTTT.

The CDR3 sequence: CASSFRPQDRGVVYEQYF. As DNA, the CDR3 is TGTGCCAGCAGTTTCCGACCCCAAGACAGGGGTGTTGTCTACGAGCAGTACTTC. This chain uses TRBV27 with TRBJ2-7, with TRBD1 matching 8 bases. CDR3 length: 18 residues. Germline loops: CDR1 MNHEY, CDR2 SMNVEV (reference sequence). The V and J ends lost 3 bases and 3 bases, in that order; junction bases with no gene match: 16.

This chain connects TRBV30 to TRBJ2-3, with 10 bases that match TRBD2. The CDR3 sequence is 16 residues long. Germline assignment: CDR1 GTSNPN and CDR2 SVGIG (reference sequence). V dropped 4 bases and J dropped 3; count of bases not matched to a gene: 10. The CDR3 DNA is TGTGCCTGGATGACGGGACTAGCGACCAGAACAGATACGCAGTATTTT. Its translation is CAWMTGLATRTDTQYF.